This TCR beta chain was sequenced during a study of cytomegalovirus exposure and HLA in healthy donors (dated by TCRdb to 2016 to 2017). For context, the study as a whole: In an earlier analysis of several hundred of the donors, 276 Gb of sequence data and 90 million to 120 million unique TCR beta sequences from roughly 180 million T cells were reported. Every discovery cohort repertoire had been produced on one sequencing platform. The genetic ancestry cluster associated with self-reported Caucasian donors included around 76% of the 398 genotyped donors. A later genetic analysis took genome-wide SNP genotypes for about 60% of the roughly 670 donors and used that subset as a discovery cohort. Class I and class II HLA loci were covered by the typing at four-digit resolution. The number of donors typed differed by locus, with 629-630 for A, B, C, DRB1 and DQB1, more than 500 for DQA1, about 610 for DPA1, and some 470 for DPB1. A later analysis re-analyzed previously published TCR beta repertoires from roughly 630 donors and added high-resolution HLA genotyping to study TCR occurrence patterns. An early release that covered around 590 HLA-typed donors contained 300 to 350 gigabases of sequencing data and around 80 million unique TCR sequences. The T cell repertoires of under 750 subjects were profiled by immunosequencing and related to cytomegalovirus serostatus. Donor age, sex, ethnicity and CMV serostatus were collected together with the repertoire data. Among almost 400 genotyped donors of the cohort, an average of roughly 240,000 unique TCR beta nucleotide sequences were sequenced per donor, roughly 20% of them non-productive. The aim of the study was to test whether cataloging public T cell receptors could identify signatures of past pathogen exposure. To decide whether each TCR beta V gene segment behaved as functional or pseudogenic, an earlier analysis of some 570 of the donors relied on high-throughput TCR beta sequencing. To predict cytomegalovirus infection status, the study brought together high-throughput TCR immunosequencing, statistical association of individual TCRs with disease status, and machine learning. In the later analysis, no new phenotypic data were used to find candidate immune exposures; instead, reliance was placed on TCR beta sequences and their occurrence across donors. In addition to the first cohort of 666 subjects, a separate validation cohort of approximately 130 different subjects was used. Because of strong linkage in the cohort, roughly five DR-DQ haplotypes were treated as single units for association and clustering. What the work shows at the level of the full study, not this receptor alone: In a later genetic analysis, fewer N-insertions in productive TCRs were reported among donors in an Asian-associated ancestry cluster than the roughly 700-donor mean. A cluster of highly shared sequence variants was judged likely to represent a technical artifact of the sequencing pipeline. A later analysis found that HLA-associated TCR beta chains were more clonally expanded and had lower generation probabilities than equally common non-associated chains. Three of the identified cytomegalovirus-associated TCR beta chains were confirmed in vitro to be specific for cytomegalovirus antigens. Broadly in line with IMGT annotations, most TCR beta V segments showed up in productive rearrangements about 87% or about 30% of the time in an earlier analysis of 587 of the donors. Specific HLA alleles were associated with over 15,000 TCR beta sequences at a false discovery rate of 0.05 in a later analysis. Several of the top co-occurrence clusters appeared to be linked to parvovirus B19, influenza, CMV and Epstein-Barr virus, according to a later analysis. In both the original and validation cohorts, the classifier was reported to diagnose cytomegalovirus status with high specificity and sensitivity. Because HLA typing was missing for some donors at each locus, association tests included only the typed subset. Correlated functional status among segregating V segments might reflect linkage disequilibrium, but an unknown experimental factor could not be ruled out. According to a later analysis, most CMV-associated TCR beta chains appeared to be HLA-restricted, and the HLA associations seemed to be driven largely by CMV exposure. Assigning TCR associations to individual alleles was difficult when HLA alleles, especially DR and DQ, strongly co-occurred. The cohort was sequenced for TCR beta chains only, and without alpha or paired-chain data the features that could be detected were limited. While some public TCRs were present in many individuals, most TCR sequences turned up only very rarely across donors. A further reported finding was that TCR beta sequences accurately predicted the HLA-A and HLA-B alleles for most subjects in the first cohort. In a later genetic analysis, a missense DCLRE1C variant was associated with V-gene and J-gene trimming of TCR beta chains, and the association was replicated in an independent cohort. The earlier analysis of about 600 of the donors excluded some 15 rarely observed V segments, including chromosome 9 orphons, because counts were too low. The authors suggested that the approach could potentially be generalized to other disease states and immunological phenotypes. Roughly uniform sequencing depth across donors was assumed in presence/absence analyses, although this assumption may not hold. Immune exposure information for the cohort was limited to CMV serostatus. The study listed 150 to 200 TCR beta chains as associated with cytomegalovirus. In a later analysis, TCR association rates were found to vary across HLA loci, with the most associated TCRs seen for DRB1 alleles and the fewest for HLA-C alleles.

Receptors were amplified or captured by the immunoSEQ multiplex PCR assay. For the multiplex PCR, a mixture combining 60 forward primers for TCR Vbeta segments and 13 reverse primers for TCR Jbeta segments was used. The CDR3 region of rearranged TCR beta genes was amplified from genomic DNA by a multiplex PCR assay. Amplified TCR beta libraries were sequenced as 87-base-pair reads on the Illumina HiSeq System. The original pipeline was this. A later analysis tallied tens of millions of unique TCR beta chains across the 640 or so repertoires, and about 12 million of those chains were shared by two or more donors. A nearest-neighbor algorithm error-corrected the raw reads and collapsed the reads into unique sequences, merging closely related sequences to remove PCR and sequencing errors. Alignment of CDR3 sequences to IMGT reference sequences was used to assign V, D and J gene segments. For a sequence to be retained, a match of at least six nucleotides to both a V gene segment and a J gene segment was required. A rearrangement counted as productive if the CDR3 had no stop codons and remained in frame with V and J, and every other rearrangement counted as non-productive. Following IMGT convention, CDR3 was defined as the stretch from the second conserved V-encoded cysteine up to the conserved J-encoded phenylalanine. The earlier analysis of about 590 of the donors excluded sequences that lacked an unambiguous match to a single V gene segment. In an earlier analysis of more than 500 of the donors, a V segment was called functional when productive rearrangements were above 56.7%, and segregating when the standard deviation between donors exceeded 5%. A statistical classification framework was developed to diagnose cytomegalovirus status using the catalog of TCR beta chain sequences. In a later analysis, TCR nucleotide sequences were compared against IMGT/GENE-DB human TR gene sequences so that V and J genes could be assigned. A later analysis assigned CDR3 sequences and most-parsimonious VDJ recombination scenarios with the TCRdist pipeline. In a later analysis, every TCR beta chain was defined by the combination of its CDR3 amino acid sequence and its V-gene family, and reads without a unique V-gene family were dropped. In a later analysis, several hundred highly shared, low-generation-probability nucleotide sequences were removed to address suspected cross-contamination and a sequencing artifact. In a later analysis, a clonal expansion index was calculated for each public chain from normalized within-repertoire ranks of inferred template counts. In a later analysis, generation probabilities were computed with a VDJ recombination model fitted to out-of-frame rearrangements, and the resulting probabilities were checked against IGoR. Hypergeometric tests were used in a later analysis to score TCR-TCR, TCR-HLA and TCR-CMV co-occurrence, with a repertoire-size bias correction applied to the TCR pairs. False discovery rates were estimated in a later analysis by permuting HLA or CMV assignments 20 times. In a later analysis, co-occurring TCRs were grouped using DBSCAN, and TCRdist sequence similarity was added for clustering within HLA-allele-positive subsets. Co-occurrence clustering excluded repertoires with fewer than 30,000 or more than 120,000 public chains, plus five with anomalous nucleotide sharing. TCRdb's version of the immuneACCESS table is confined to in-frame rearrangements and falls short of the full clone set. An unresolved V gene accounts for under half of the shortfall where checked; the remainder is of unknown origin. The V and J calls and clone size were taken over from that table, and D and trimming were inferred from the DNA. Counted in this sample were almost 90,000 clones; about 85% of them appeared once. The ten largest account for nearly 7.5% of the sample.

For this clone: Which antigen it targets is not known. Base qualities are missing; no much larger clone stands one base away.

The cohort was made up of 666 healthy bone marrow donors. All cohort members were sampled while nominally healthy, although unrecorded immune exposures were likely present. The donor was CMV seropositive and was included in the group of some 290 seropositive cohort members. Each donor provided a peripheral blood sample, and peripheral blood mononuclear cells were used for TCR beta sequencing. Genomic DNA was extracted from the blood cell samples with the Qiagen DNeasy Blood Extraction Kit. The TCR was taken from a man in his forties or fifties in good health and CMV-seropositive. The sequenced sample consisted of PBMCs.

The nucleotide sequence reads as follows: TGTGCCAGCAGTCTGGAGGGGGGGAGGCAGCCCCAGCATTTT. It is translated as CASSLEGGRQPQHF. Recombination linked TRBV2 to TRBJ1-5; possibly the D gene is TRBD1, per 6 matching bases. CDR1 and CDR2 are read off the germline V gene as SNHLY and FYNNEI. The CDR3 sequence holds 14 residues, the cysteine and phenylalanine included. This entry keeps only the CDR3 DNA: 42 bases, framed from base 1. V sheds 5 bases and J sheds 7 bases, leaving 15 bases between their ends.